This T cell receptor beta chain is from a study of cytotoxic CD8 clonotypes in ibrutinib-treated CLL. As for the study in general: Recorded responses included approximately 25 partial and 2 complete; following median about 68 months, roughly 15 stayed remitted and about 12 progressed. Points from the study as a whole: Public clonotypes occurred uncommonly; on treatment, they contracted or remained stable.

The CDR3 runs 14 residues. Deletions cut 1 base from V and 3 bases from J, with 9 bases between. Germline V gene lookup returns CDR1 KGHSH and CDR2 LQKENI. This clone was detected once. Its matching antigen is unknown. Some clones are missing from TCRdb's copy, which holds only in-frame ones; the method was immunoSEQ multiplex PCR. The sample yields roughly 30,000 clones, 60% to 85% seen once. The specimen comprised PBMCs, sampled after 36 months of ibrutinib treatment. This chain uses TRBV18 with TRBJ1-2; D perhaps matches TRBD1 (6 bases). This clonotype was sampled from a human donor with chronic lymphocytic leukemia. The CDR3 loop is CASSPQGGDYGYTF. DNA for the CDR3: TGTGCCAGCTCACCACAGGGGGGCGACTATGGCTACACCTTC.